Listed below are T cell receptor beta chains from one sample, sequenced in a study of post-analysis software for immune sequencing data. TCRdb reprocessed the PCR reads via MiXCR and lists one record per CDR3 protein. The table shows hundreds of thousands of distinct CDR3 sequences, with approximately 60% occurring only once. Specimen: blood. Receptors were obtained from a girl aged 2 to 10 with multiple sclerosis. CDR3s include the opening cysteine and the closing phenylalanine or tryptophan.

J gene: TRBJ1-2
V gene: TRBV6-2/TRBV6-3
CDR3 protein: CASSYNIRAGGFGYTF

J gene: TRBJ2-1
V gene: TRBV20-1
CDR3 protein: CSATPRSNEQFF

J gene: TRBJ2-5
V gene: TRBV7-3
CDR3 protein: CASSEQGSEKYF

J gene: TRBJ2-5
V gene: TRBV20-1
CDR3 protein: CSARSPGGSQETQYF

J gene: TRBJ2-7
V gene: TRBV6-2/TRBV6-3
CDR3 protein: CASRWTSTFYNEQYF

J gene: TRBJ1-2
V gene: TRBV6-2/TRBV6-3
CDR3 protein: CASRGQSAVNGYTF

J gene: TRBJ2-1
V gene: TRBV5-1
CDR3 protein: CASSSGRTGGNEQFF

J gene: TRBJ1-6
V gene: TRBV20-1
CDR3 protein: CSARGDSGTGGRISRSLHF

J gene: TRBJ2-1
V gene: TRBV7-6
CDR3 protein: CASSLLAGFASSYNEQFF

J gene: TRBJ2-1
V gene: TRBV13
CDR3 protein: CASSPPYRGKLVLNNEQFF

J gene: TRBJ2-7
V gene: TRBV29-1
CDR3 protein: CSVIGTDRSSYEQYF

J gene: TRBJ1-6
V gene: TRBV29-1
CDR3 protein: CTARQTYNSPLHF

J gene: TRBJ2-7
V gene: TRBV7-9
CDR3 protein: CASRSGSRSEQYF

J gene: TRBJ2-3
V gene: TRBV12-3/TRBV12-4
CDR3 protein: CASSQDRVGADTQYF

J gene: TRBJ2-7
V gene: TRBV21-1
CDR3 protein: CASRLSHGQHYEQYF

J gene: TRBJ2-3
V gene: TRBV9
CDR3 protein: CASSVVGAGDTQYF

J gene: TRBJ1-5
V gene: TRBV27
CDR3 protein: CASSLGSGFNQPQHF

J gene: TRBJ2-1
V gene: TRBV7-3
CDR3 protein: CASSRDNEQFF

J gene: TRBJ2-1
V gene: TRBV18
CDR3 protein: CASSPPGLGTHEQFF

J gene: TRBJ1-2
V gene: TRBV28
CDR3 protein: CASDHPRESYGYTF

J gene: TRBJ2-3
V gene: TRBV29-1
CDR3 protein: CSVDGTASTDTQYF

J gene: TRBJ1-2
V gene: TRBV6-5
CDR3 protein: CASSYVRTGGTYGYTF

J gene: TRBJ2-5
V gene: TRBV28
CDR3 protein: CASTSPGGIAETQYF

J gene: TRBJ2-1
V gene: TRBV5-1
CDR3 protein: CASNSARGNEQFF

J gene: TRBJ1-2
V gene: TRBV5-1
CDR3 protein: CASSNRDRAYGCTF

J gene: TRBJ2-3
V gene: TRBV7-3
CDR3 protein: CASSLQPEGLARRTDTQYF

J gene: TRBJ2-4
V gene: TRBV3-1
CDR3 protein: CASSQEVNIQYF

J gene: TRBJ2-4
V gene: TRBV2
CDR3 protein: CASSEAGTVAKNIQYF

J gene: TRBJ1-1
V gene: TRBV2
CDR3 protein: CASSRPPPPPKNTEAFF

J gene: TRBJ2-7
V gene: TRBV5-1
CDR3 protein: CASSLVSLTDPGGEQYF

J gene: TRBJ1-2
V gene: TRBV7-2
CDR3 protein: CASSILGWADGGYTF

J gene: TRBJ2-3
V gene: TRBV5-1
CDR3 protein: CASTTSGEVNTQYF

J gene: TRBJ2-4
V gene: TRBV6-1
CDR3 protein: CASSLRLAGVGAKNIQYF

J gene: TRBJ2-7
V gene: TRBV6-5
CDR3 protein: CASSYKFSPGLLYEQYF

J gene: TRBJ2-5
V gene: TRBV7-2
CDR3 protein: CASSLLGQSQETQYF

J gene: TRBJ2-7
V gene: TRBV12-3/TRBV12-4
CDR3 protein: CASSPQGLDGEQYF

J gene: TRBJ2-3
V gene: TRBV4-2
CDR3 protein: CASSQETATDTQYF

J gene: TRBJ2-1
V gene: TRBV19
CDR3 protein: CASSIGLAGNEQFF

J gene: TRBJ1-2
V gene: TRBV3-1
CDR3 protein: CASSQDYGGRTANYGYTF

J gene: TRBJ1-2
V gene: TRBV12-3/TRBV12-4
CDR3 protein: CASSLIPGEGAYYGHTF

J gene: TRBJ2-3
V gene: TRBV29-1
CDR3 protein: CSVVILQRDTDTQYF

J gene: TRBJ2-5
V gene: TRBV3-1
CDR3 protein: CASSPFPGAGGQETQYF

J gene: TRBJ2-3
V gene: TRBV20-1
CDR3 protein: CSARAGTSGLPLDTQYF

J gene: TRBJ2-1
V gene: TRBV12-3/TRBV12-4
CDR3 protein: CASSLGRLLGNEQFF

J gene: TRBJ2-7
V gene: TRBV11-1
CDR3 protein: CASSPQGESGEQYF